These T cell receptor beta chains were read from a single sample in a study of cytomegalovirus exposure and HLA in healthy donors. Assay: immunoSEQ multiplex PCR; the TCRdb copy retains only in-frame clones and omits some. The sample contains about 140,000 clones, around 86% of which appear only once. The sample was PBMCs. These receptors all come from a female donor in good health and CMV-seronegative. The CDR3 runs from the conserved cysteine through the conserved F or W. A D gene is named only where the DNA matches it firmly. Size values are once, few and many counts, or a class for expanded clones, and some rows have none.

D	V	size	J	CDR3
TRBD2	TRBV18	once	TRBJ2-1	CASSQIAGVVPEQFF
-	TRBV19	-	TRBJ2-1	CASSIGGNEQFF
TRBD1	TRBV6-6	-	TRBJ1-5	CASRPRQGNQPQHF
-	TRBV6-1	-	TRBJ2-7	CASSEGEGKSYEQYF
TRBD1	TRBV11-2	-	TRBJ1-1	CASSPRTGLNTEAFF
-	TRBV9	-	TRBJ2-1	CASSVGVGEAYNEQFF
-	TRBV29-1	-	TRBJ2-5	CSVLAAWETQYF
-	TRBV2	few	TRBJ1-4	CASRTNPGRRDEKLFF
-	TRBV6-1	-	TRBJ2-5	CASNIDYPETQYF
TRBD2	TRBV5-6	few	TRBJ2-7	CASSTGLADAEQYF
TRBD1	TRBV5-6	-	TRBJ1-3	CASSLAGQGARAGNTIYF
-	TRBV25-1	-	TRBJ2-7	CASSGLTYEQYF
TRBD1	TRBV18	-	TRBJ1-5	CASSPGQNNQPQHF
-	TRBV19	-	TRBJ1-3	CASSSLNRERSGNTIYF
-	TRBV5-1	-	TRBJ2-7	CASSSPEGHQFTYEQYF
TRBD2	TRBV6-1	-	TRBJ2-1	CASSVMAGGNNEQFF
TRBD1	TRBV27	-	TRBJ1-1	CASSRHLTGGITEAFF
-	TRBV27	few	TRBJ1-5	CASSRQFDSNQPQHF
TRBD1	TRBV7-2	-	TRBJ1-5	CASSGTGGTQPQHF
TRBD2	TRBV5-1	-	TRBJ2-3	CASSLGTSGVTDTQYF
TRBD1	TRBV5-1	-	TRBJ2-7	CASSSGLGTGVDEQYF